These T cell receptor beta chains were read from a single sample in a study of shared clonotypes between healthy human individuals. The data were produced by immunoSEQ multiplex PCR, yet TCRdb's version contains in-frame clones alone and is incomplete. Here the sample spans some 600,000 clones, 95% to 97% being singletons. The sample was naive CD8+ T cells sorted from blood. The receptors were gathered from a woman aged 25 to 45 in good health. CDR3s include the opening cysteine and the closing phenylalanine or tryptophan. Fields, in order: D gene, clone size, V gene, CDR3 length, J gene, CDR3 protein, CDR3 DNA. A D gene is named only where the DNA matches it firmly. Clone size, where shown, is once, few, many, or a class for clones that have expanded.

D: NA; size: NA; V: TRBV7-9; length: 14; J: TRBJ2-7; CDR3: CASSYGSPTYEQYF; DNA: TGTGCCAGCAGCTACGGGTCCCCTACCTACGAGCAGTACTTC
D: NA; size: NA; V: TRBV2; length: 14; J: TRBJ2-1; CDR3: CASSVGRLDNEQFF; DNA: TGTGCCAGCAGTGTAGGCAGGCTTGACAATGAGCAGTTCTTC
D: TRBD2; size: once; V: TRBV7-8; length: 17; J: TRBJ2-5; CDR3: CASSPVLAGVSQETQYF; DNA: TGTGCCAGCAGCCCCGTATTGGCGGGGGTCTCCCAAGAGACCCAGTACTTC
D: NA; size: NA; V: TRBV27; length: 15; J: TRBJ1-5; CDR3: CASSFRGSRNQPQHF; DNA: TGTGCCAGCAGTTTTCGGGGTTCCCGCAATCAGCCCCAGCATTTT
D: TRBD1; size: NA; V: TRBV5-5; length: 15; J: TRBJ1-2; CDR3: CASRGGQGESYGYTF; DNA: TGTGCCAGCAGGGGCGGACAGGGCGAAAGCTATGGCTACACCTTC
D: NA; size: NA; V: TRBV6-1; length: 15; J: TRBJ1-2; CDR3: CASSEGWGEGYGYTF; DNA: TGTGCCAGCAGTGAAGGTTGGGGGGAGGGCTATGGCTACACCTTC
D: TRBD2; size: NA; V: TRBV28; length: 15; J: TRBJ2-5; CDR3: CASSLGGRDWETQYF; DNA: TGTGCCAGCAGTTTGGGCGGGAGGGATTGGGAGACCCAGTACTTC
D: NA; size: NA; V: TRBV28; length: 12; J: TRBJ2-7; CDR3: CASSTIFYEQYF; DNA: TGTGCCAGCAGTACTATTTTCTACGAGCAGTACTTC
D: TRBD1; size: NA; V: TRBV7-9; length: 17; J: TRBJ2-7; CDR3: CASSSSIRDRSSYEQYF; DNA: TGTGCCAGCAGCTCTTCAATCCGGGACAGGAGCTCCTACGAGCAGTACTTC
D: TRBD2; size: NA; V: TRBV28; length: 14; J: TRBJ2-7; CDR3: CASSLLAPTYEQYF; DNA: TGTGCCAGCAGCTTACTAGCGCCAACCTACGAGCAGTACTTC
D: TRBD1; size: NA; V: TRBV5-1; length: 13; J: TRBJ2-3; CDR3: CASSSRDRAEQYF; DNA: TGCGCCAGCAGCTCCCGGGACAGGGCGGAGCAGTATTTT
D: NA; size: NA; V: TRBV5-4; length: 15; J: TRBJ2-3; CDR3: CASSLGDGYTDTQYF; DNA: TGTGCCAGCAGCTTGGGGGACGGCTACACAGATACGCAGTATTTT
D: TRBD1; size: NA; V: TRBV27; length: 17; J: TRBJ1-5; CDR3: CASATGTGAPSNQPQHF; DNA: TGTGCCAGCGCAACCGGGACAGGGGCACCTAGCAATCAGCCCCAGCATTTT
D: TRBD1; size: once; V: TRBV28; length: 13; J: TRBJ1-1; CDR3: CASTLQGYTEAFF; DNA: TGTGCCAGCACCTTACAGGGGTACACTGAAGCTTTCTTT
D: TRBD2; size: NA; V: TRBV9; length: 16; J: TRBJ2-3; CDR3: CASSVGTSGYTDTQYF; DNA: TGTGCCAGCAGCGTAGGGACTAGCGGTTACACAGATACGCAGTATTTT
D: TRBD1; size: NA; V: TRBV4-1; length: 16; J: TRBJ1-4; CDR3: CASSPHRGEVVEKLFF; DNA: TGCGCCAGCAGCCCCCACAGGGGTGAGGTCGTCGAAAAACTGTTTTTT
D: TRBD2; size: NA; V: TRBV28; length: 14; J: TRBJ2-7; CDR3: CASSLRGRGSEQYF; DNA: TGTGCCAGCAGTTTAAGAGGGAGGGGCAGCGAGCAGTACTTC
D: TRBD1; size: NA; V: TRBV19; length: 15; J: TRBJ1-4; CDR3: CASSAWTGENEKLFF; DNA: TGTGCCAGTAGTGCCTGGACAGGCGAGAATGAAAAACTGTTTTTT
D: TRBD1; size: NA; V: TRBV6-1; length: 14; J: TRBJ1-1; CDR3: CASSVGQSNTEAFF; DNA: TGTGCCAGCAGCGTGGGACAGTCGAACACTGAAGCTTTCTTT
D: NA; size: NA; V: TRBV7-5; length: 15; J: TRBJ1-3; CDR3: CVRTESEGGGNTIYF; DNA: TGTGTCAGAACCGAGAGCGAGGGTGGCGGAAACACCATATATTTT
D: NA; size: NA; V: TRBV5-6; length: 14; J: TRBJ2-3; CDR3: CASSFGTSTDTQYF; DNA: TGTGCCAGCAGCTTCGGGACTAGCACAGATACGCAGTATTTT
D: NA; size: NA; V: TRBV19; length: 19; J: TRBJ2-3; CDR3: CASSIGPTRDAGYTDTQYF; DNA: TGTGCCAGTAGTATAGGCCCCACCCGGGACGCTGGTTACACAGATACGCAGTATTTT
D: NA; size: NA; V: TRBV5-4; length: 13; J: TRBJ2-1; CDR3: CASSFQGGNEQFF; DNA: TGTGCCAGCAGCTTTCAGGGGGGGAATGAGCAGTTCTTC
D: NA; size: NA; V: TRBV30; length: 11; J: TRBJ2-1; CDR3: CAAAPLLEQFF; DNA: TGTGCCGCAGCCCCGCTTCTCGAGCAGTTCTTC
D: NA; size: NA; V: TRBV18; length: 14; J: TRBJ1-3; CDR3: CASSPPISGNTIYF; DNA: TGTGCCAGCTCACCACCTATATCAGGAAACACCATATATTTT
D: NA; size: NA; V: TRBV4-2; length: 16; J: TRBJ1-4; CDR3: CASSQDNLTFNEKLFF; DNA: TGTGCCAGCAGCCAAGATAACCTGACATTTAATGAAAAACTGTTTTTT
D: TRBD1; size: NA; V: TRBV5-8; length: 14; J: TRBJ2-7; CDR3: CASSLRDRPYEQYF; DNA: TGTGCCAGCAGCCTCCGGGACAGACCCTACGAGCAGTACTTC
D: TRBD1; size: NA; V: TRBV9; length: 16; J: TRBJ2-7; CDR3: CASSDPQGASSYEQYF; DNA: TGTGCCAGCAGCGACCCACAGGGGGCGAGCTCCTACGAGCAGTACTTC
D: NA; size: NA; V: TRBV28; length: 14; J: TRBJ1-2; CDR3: CASVQGTLNYGYTF; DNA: TGTGCCAGCGTCCAGGGGACCCTCAACTATGGCTACACCTTC